Each of the 18 T cell receptor beta chains below was sequenced from the same sample in a study of memory CD4+ T cells and cytomegalovirus serostatus. Sequencing used immunoSEQ multiplex PCR; TCRdb keeps in-frame clones, though not all of them. Here the sample spans about 75,000 clones, 78% being singletons. The sort gate was single viable CD3+CD4+CD8-CD45RO+ cells for memory CD4+ T cells. The sequenced sample was memory CD4+ T cells from blood. The receptor source for this set is an adult in good health and CMV-seropositive.

J is TRBJ2-1 and V is TRBV7-2; 14 nucleotides agree with TRBD2. J gave up 10 bases and V 1 base, and 6 bases lay outside the gene matches. Germline V gives CDR1 SGHTA, CDR2 FQGNSA. There are 16 residues in the CDR3. The CDR3 reads CASSLDTTSGRVEQFF. In DNA, the CDR3 is TGTGCCAGCAGCTTAGATACGACTAGCGGGAGGGTGGAGCAGTTCTTC.

Only one count was recorded for this clone. The chain combines TRBV2 with TRBJ1-2; no firm D call. The CDR3 is 13 residues long. V shed 1 base and J shed 7 bases, with 10 bases lying between them. Germline CDR1 is SNHLY and CDR2 is FYNNEI. The CDR3 DNA reads as TGTGCCAGCAGTGAAGGAGGGTGGGGTGGCTACACCTTC. This gives the protein CASSEGGWGGYTF. The full variable domain, with the rest looked up from reference TRBV2 and TRBJ1-2, is EPEVTQTPSHQVTQMGQEVILRCVPISNHLYFYWYRQILGQKVEFLVSFYNNEISEKSEIFDDQFSVERPDGSNFTLKIRSTKLEDSAMYFCASSEGGWGGYTFGSGTRLTVV.

CDR3 residues: CASRGPGQKYYGYTF. Written as DNA, the CDR3 is TGTGCCAGCAGGGGGCCGGGACAGAAATACTATGGCTACACCTTC. The genes are TRBV2 and TRBJ1-2; TRBD1 aligns across 7 bases. J gave up 3 bases and V 6 bases, and 10 bases lay outside the gene matches. CDR1 is SNHLY, CDR2 FYNNEI, per germline. The CDR3 length is 15 residues.

The CDR3 loop is CASSLGSGAVETQYF. The CDR3 region has the DNA TGTGCCAGCAGCTTGGGTAGCGGGGCAGTAGAGACCCAGTACTTC. V is TRBV5-4 and J is TRBJ2-5; 8 positions match TRBD2. The V gene's germline CDR1 is SGHNT and CDR2 YYREEE (reference sequence). This CDR3 comprises 15 residues. V lost 0 bases, J lost 4 bases, and 5 bases stayed unmatched.

Only one count was recorded for this clone. V gene TRBV5-4 combines with J gene TRBJ1-4, with 9 bases fitting TRBD1. J was trimmed by 6 bases and V by 5 bases; bases with no gene match: 5. From germline, CDR1 is SGHNT and CDR2 YYREEE (reference sequence). The CDR3 is made up of 14 amino acids. CDR3 nucleotide sequence: TGTGCCAGCAGTTTACAGGGGGCGCATGAAAAACTGTTTTTT. It encodes CASSLQGAHEKLFF. Full variable domain (missing parts from reference TRBV5-4 and TRBJ1-4): ETGVTQSPTHLIKTRGQQVTLRCSSQSGHNTVSWYQQALGQGPQFIFQYYREEENGRGNFPPRFSGLQFPNYSSELNVNALELDDSALYLCASSLQGAHEKLFFGSGTQLSVL.

The rearrangement links TRBV15 to TRBJ2-1; 11 bases line up with TRBD2. CDR3 length equals 14 residues. Germline CDR1 LNHNV, CDR2 YYDKDF (reference sequence). Trimming removed 4 bases from V and 10 bases from J; junction bases left unmatched: 6. CDR3 loop: CATSMRLAGTEQFF. The DNA of the CDR3 is TGTGCCACCAGCATGAGACTAGCGGGAACGGAGCAGTTCTTC. Drawing the rest from reference TRBV15 and TRBJ2-1, the complete variable domain is DAMVIQNPRYQVTQFGKPVTLSCSQTLNHNVMYWYQQKSSQAPKLLFHYYDKDFNNEADTPDNFQSRRPNTSFCFLDIRSPGLGDTAMYLCATSMRLAGTEQFFGPGTRLTVL.

J is TRBJ1-1 and V is TRBV14; D is possibly TRBD1 (6 bases). In germline, CDR1 is SGHDN, CDR2 FVKESK. V lost 4 bases and J lost 4, with 19 bases in between. The CDR3 has 16 residues. CDR3 region: CASSLHQGSVRTEAFF. In DNA form, the CDR3 reads TGTGCCAGCAGCCTCCATCAGGGGTCCGTCCGCACTGAAGCTTTCTTT.

This chain links TRBV19 with TRBJ1-5; 8 positions match TRBD1. Germline trimming cut 5 bases from V and 0 bases from J; bases unmatched to any gene: 6. The CDR3 has 16 residues. Germline CDR1 reads LNHDA; CDR2 reads SQIVND (reference sequence). CDR3 sequence: CASSSTGANSNQPQHF. CDR3 coding DNA: TGTGCCAGTAGTTCGACAGGGGCGAATAGCAATCAGCCCCAGCATTTT. Together with reference TRBV19 and TRBJ1-5, the CDR3 gives the full variable domain: DGGITQSPKYLFRKEGQNVTLSCEQNLNHDAMYWYRQDPGQGLRLIYYSQIVNDFQKGDIAEGYSVSREKKESFPLTVTSAQKNPTAFYLCASSSTGANSNQPQHFGDGTRLSIL.

The chain couples TRBV7-2 to TRBJ2-5; D is ambiguous. Per germline, CDR1 SGHTA and CDR2 FQGNSA. The V end lost 8 bases, the J end lost 4 bases, and 14 bases lay between the germline ends. This CDR3 region has 13 residues. This CDR3 is CASGILGGETQYF. The CDR3 coding sequence is TGTGCCAGCGGTATTCTAGGCGGAGAGACCCAGTACTTC.

This rearrangement joins TRBV27 to TRBJ2-7; D call uncertain. Trimming removed 4 bases from V and 8 bases from J, with 3 bases in between. CDR3 size: 9 residues. Germline loops: CDR1 MNHEY, CDR2 SMNVEV (reference sequence). The CDR3 DNA is TGTGCCAGCAGTTCGAAGCAGTACTTC. It codes for CASSSKQYF.

The rearrangement links TRBV18 to TRBJ2-2; 7 bases align to TRBD1. The germline gives CDR1 KGHSH, CDR2 LQKENI. The ends lost 3 bases at V and 3 bases at J; junction bases unmatched: 4. This CDR3 region has 15 residues. The DNA for the CDR3 is TGTGCCAGCTCACCTCGTCAGGGGGACACCGGGGAGCTGTTTTTT. The encoded protein is CASSPRQGDTGELFF.

The J gene is TRBJ1-2, the V gene TRBV5-1; D may be TRBD1 (5 bases). The ends were cut back, 0 bases at V and 8 bases at J, with 14 bases in the middle. Per germline, CDR1 SGHRS and CDR2 YFSETQ. CDR3 length equals 14 residues. This chain's CDR3 is CASSLEIGQGGYTF. The CDR3 DNA sequence: TGCGCCAGCAGCTTGGAAATAGGGCAGGGCGGCTACACCTTC.

This sequence joins TRBV7-9 and TRBJ2-3; 8 bases agree with TRBD1. This CDR3 spans 14 amino acids. With V trimmed by 5 bases and J by 3 bases, 4 bases remained unmatched. Germline V CDR1 and CDR2: SEHNR, FQNEAQ (reference sequence). In nucleotides, the CDR3 is TGTGCCAGCAGCCCATGGGACAGGACAGATACGCAGTATTTT. Amino acids: CASSPWDRTDTQYF. Full variable domain (outside the CDR3, taken from reference TRBV7-9 and TRBJ2-3): DTGVSQNPRHKITKRGQNVTFRCDPISEHNRLYWYRQTLGQGPEFLTYFQNEAQLEKSRLLSDRFSAERPKGSFSTLEIQRTEQGDSAMYLCASSPWDRTDTQYFGPGTRLTVL.

The chain carries TRBV18 and TRBJ1-1; 10 bases align to TRBD1. J lost 6 bases, V lost 3 bases, and 10 bases had no gene match. CDR1 and CDR2 from the germline V gene are KGHSH and LQKENI. The CDR3 contains 16 residues. This CDR3 is CASSPPVDRGLAEAFF. In DNA form, the CDR3 reads TGTGCCAGCTCACCTCCCGTAGACAGGGGGCTCGCTGAAGCTTTCTTT.

The V call is TRBV7-9, the J call TRBJ1-1; the D gene is possibly TRBD1 (5 bases). Germline loops: CDR1 SEHNR, CDR2 FQNEAQ (reference sequence). The CDR3 covers 13 residues. Trimming took off 7 bases at V and 4 bases at J, with 13 bases between the two ends. The chain's CDR3 is CASTGQGLTEAFF. CDR3 bases: TGTGCCAGCACAGGTCAGGGCCTCACTGAAGCTTTCTTT.

This chain uses TRBV20-1 with TRBJ1-2; 7 positions agree with TRBD1. The trim removed 5 bases at V and 6 bases at J, leaving 3 bases unmatched. The CDR3 is 11 residues long. Germline V gene sequence: CDR1 DFQATT, CDR2 SNEGSKA (reference sequence). The CDR3 region has the DNA TGCAGTGCTGGCGACAGGGATGGCTACACCTTC. Protein product: CSAGDRDGYTF.

This clone showed up just a few times. The chain has TRBV2 and TRBJ1-5, with a possible D match to TRBD1 (5 bases). CDR1 and CDR2 (germline): SNHLY, FYNNEI. Trimming cost V 7 bases and J 7 bases, with 14 bases left between them. The CDR3 is 13 residues long. Here the CDR3 reads CASMLGGGQPQHF. DNA for the CDR3: TGTGCCAGCATGTTAGGTGGGGGGCAGCCCCAGCATTTT.

CDR3 coding DNA: TGCACCGGGTGCCTGGGAGAGACCCAGTACTTC. Encoded protein: CTGCLGETQYF. The rearrangement links TRBV29-1 to TRBJ2-5; D is unclear. The CDR3 is 11 amino acids. CDR1 SQVTM and CDR2 ANQGSEA come from the germline V gene.